This TCR beta chain emerged from a study of blood T cell repertoires in COVID-19. Repertoires were generated with immunoSEQ multiplex PCR, while TCRdb's copy carries only in-frame clones and drops some. The repertoire holds about 130,000 clones, approximately 86% seen once, with about 18% in the top ten. Looked up from germline, CDR1 is SGHDT and CDR2 is YYEEEE. This CDR3 has 13 amino acids. With 5 bases removed from V and 0 bases from J, the gap between germline ends came to 6 bases. The clonotype originates from a woman in her 50s who had recovered from COVID-19. The specimen was peripheral blood. This rearrangement joins TRBV5-6 to TRBJ1-3; no firm D call. The CDR3 protein is CASRRDSGNTIYF. CDR3 in DNA: TGTGCCAGCAGGCGGGACTCTGGAAACACCATATATTTT.